This TCR beta chain originates from a study of beta chain features in type 1 diabetes. Stem cell-like memory, regulatory, central memory and naive CD4+ cells were sorted via CD45RO/CCR7/CD25/CD127/CD95/CD27. What was sequenced were expressed TCRB transcripts, since all of the isolated RNA had been reverse transcribed. TCRdb's table, derived via immunoSEQ multiplex PCR, lists solely in-frame clones and lacks some. The top ten hold 0.022% of the sample, which has roughly 730,000 clones, 13% seen once. Per germline, CDR1 LNHDA and CDR2 SQIVND (reference sequence). This CDR3 is 11 amino acids long. The germline V and J ends were trimmed by 2 bases and 8 bases, with 4 bases remaining between them. This clone was observed a few times. What it binds is unknown. Study-wide results and caveats: TCRB rearrangement may or may not be influenced by HLA type; here this remained unresolved. The study found moderately but significantly shorter TCRB CDR3s in all four CD4+ subsets of Type 1 diabetes patients.

The V gene is TRBV19, the J gene TRBJ2-1; D gene ambiguous. This clonotype originated in a man aged 18 to 29 with type 1 diabetes. The sample consisted of naive CD4+ T cells from blood. The CDR3 reads CASSIWDEQFF. CDR3 sequence (DNA): TGTGCCAGTAGTATATGGGATGAGCAGTTCTTC.